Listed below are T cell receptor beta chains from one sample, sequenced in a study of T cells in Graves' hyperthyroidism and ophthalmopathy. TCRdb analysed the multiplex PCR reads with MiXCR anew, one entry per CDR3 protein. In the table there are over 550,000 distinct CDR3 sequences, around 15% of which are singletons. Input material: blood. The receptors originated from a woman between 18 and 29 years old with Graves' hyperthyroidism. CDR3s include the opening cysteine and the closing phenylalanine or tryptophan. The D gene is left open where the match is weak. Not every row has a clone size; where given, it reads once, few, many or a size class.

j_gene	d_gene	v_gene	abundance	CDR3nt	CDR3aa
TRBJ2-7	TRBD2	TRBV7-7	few	TGTGCCAGCAGCACGACTAGCGGGACGGGCAAGCAGTACTTC	CASSTTSGTGKQYF
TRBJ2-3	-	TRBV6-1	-	TGTGCCAGCAGCCAATTCGGAAATACGCAGTATTTT	CASSQFGNTQYF
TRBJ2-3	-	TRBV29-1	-	TGCAGCGTTGGTGAGGGTGTAGGTACGCAGTATTTT	CSVGEGVGTQYF
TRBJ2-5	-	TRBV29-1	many	TGCAGCGTTGAAGTTGGGGGGGCGGAGACCCAGTACTTC	CSVEVGGAETQYF
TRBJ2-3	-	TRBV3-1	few	TGTGCCAGCAGCCAAGATCTCAGCTTCACAGATACGCAGTATTTT	CASSQDLSFTDTQYF
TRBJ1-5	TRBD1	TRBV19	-	TGTGCCAGTAGTATAGAAAGGGGACAGGGACCCTATAGCAATCAGCCCCAGCATTTT	CASSIERGQGPYSNQPQHF
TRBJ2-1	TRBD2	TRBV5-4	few	TGTGCCAGCTTCGGCGGGACTAGCGGGGGTGCCTACAATGAGCAGTTCTTC	CASFGGTSGGAYNEQFF
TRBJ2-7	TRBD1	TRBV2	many	TGTGCCAGCAGGGGGACAGGGGGCTCCTACGAGCAGTACTTC	CASRGTGGSYEQYF
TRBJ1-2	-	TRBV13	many	TGTGCCAGCAGCTTAGCTGGCGGACTCTATGGCTACACCTTC	CASSLAGGLYGYTF
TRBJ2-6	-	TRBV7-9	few	TGTGCCAGCAGCGCCAGGGGTCGGCGGGCCAACGTCCTGACTTTC	CASSARGRRANVLTF
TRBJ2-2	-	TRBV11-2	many	TGTGCCAGCAGCTCACCCCGGAGGGCCGGGGAGCTGTTTTTT	CASSSPRRAGELFF
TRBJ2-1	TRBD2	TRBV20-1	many	TGCAGTGCTAGAGATCAAAAGACTAGCGGTTACAATGAGCAGTTCTTC	CSARDQKTSGYNEQFF
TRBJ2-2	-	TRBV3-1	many	TGTGCCAGCAGCCATCTACAGGACACCGGGGAGCTGTTTTTT	CASSHLQDTGELFF
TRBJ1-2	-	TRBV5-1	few	TGCGCCAGCAGAATTAGCCTAACAGGGCCCTATGGCTACACCTTC	CASRISLTGPYGYTF
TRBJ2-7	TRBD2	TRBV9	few	TGTGCCAGCAGCGTAAGCGGGGGGGGATACGAGCAGTACTTC	CASSVSGGGYEQYF
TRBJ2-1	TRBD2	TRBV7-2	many	TGTGCCAGCAGCATCTGGACTAGCGGGAGGAATGAGCAGTTCTTC	CASSIWTSGRNEQFF
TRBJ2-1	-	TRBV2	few	TGTGCCGTCCCCCCCAGGGTATCGAACAATGAGCAGTTCTTC	CAVPPRVSNNEQFF
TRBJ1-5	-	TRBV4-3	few	TGCGCCAGCAGCCAAGAGGTGGGAGGTCGCAATCAGCCCCAGCATTTT	CASSQEVGGRNQPQHF
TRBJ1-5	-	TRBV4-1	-	TGCGCCAGCGGCTTCAATCAGCCCCAGCATTTT	CASGFNQPQHF
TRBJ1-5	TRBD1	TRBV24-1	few	TGTGCCACCAGTGACAGACAGGGCTGCAATCAGCCCCAGCATTTT	CATSDRQGCNQPQHF
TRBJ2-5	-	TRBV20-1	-	TGCAGTGCTAGAGTTCCTTGGACGTCCGAGACCCAGTACTTC	CSARVPWTSETQYF
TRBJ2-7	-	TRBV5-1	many	TGCGCCAGCAGCTTGGCGAAGGGAGTCTACGAGCAGTACTTC	CASSLAKGVYEQYF
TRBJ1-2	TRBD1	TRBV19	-	TGTGCCAGTAGTATGTGGGGACAGGGGGCTGGCTACACCTTC	CASSMWGQGAGYTF
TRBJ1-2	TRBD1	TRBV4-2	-	TGTGCCAGCAGCCCGGGACAGGGGGCAGAGAGAGACTATGGCTACACCTTC	CASSPGQGAERDYGYTF
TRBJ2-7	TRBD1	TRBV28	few	TGTGCCAGCAGTAATCCGGGACAGTACTACGAGCAGTACTTC	CASSNPGQYYEQYF
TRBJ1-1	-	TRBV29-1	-	TGCAGCGTTGAATTCGGCCAGCACACTGAAGCTTTCTTT	CSVEFGQHTEAFF
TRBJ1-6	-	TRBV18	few	TGTGCCAGCTCACCAGAGGGACTAGATAATTCACCCCTCCACTTT	CASSPEGLDNSPLHF
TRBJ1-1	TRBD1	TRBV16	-	TGTGCCAGCAACCAAACCACAGGGGGTAGCACTGAAGCTTTCTTT	CASNQTTGGSTEAFF
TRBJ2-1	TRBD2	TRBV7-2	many	TGTGCCAGCAGCCCCGGACTAGGTGATGAGCAGTTCTTC	CASSPGLGDEQFF
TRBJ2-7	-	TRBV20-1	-	TGCAGTGCTAGAGTTGTCGGCTCCTACGAGCAGTACTTC	CSARVVGSYEQYF
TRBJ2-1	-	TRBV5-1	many	TGCGCCAGCAGCATTGAAGGAGCCCCCTCCTACAATGAGCAGTTCTTC	CASSIEGAPSYNEQFF
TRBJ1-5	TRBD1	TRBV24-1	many	TGTGCCACCAGTGGGTCGGACAGGGGAAACAATCAGCCCCAGCATTTT	CATSGSDRGNNQPQHF
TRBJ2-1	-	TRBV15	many	TGTGCCACCAGCAGAGATGCAGGACCTAGTCAGCAGTTCTTC	CATSRDAGPSQQFF
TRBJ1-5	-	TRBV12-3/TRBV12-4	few	TGTGCCAGCAGTTTGTCGGGCCGGTTAAATCAGCCCCAGCATTTT	CASSLSGRLNQPQHF
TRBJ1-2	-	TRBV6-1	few	TGTGCCAGCAGTGAAGGGGTGGGGAGCTATGGCTACACCTTC	CASSEGVGSYGYTF
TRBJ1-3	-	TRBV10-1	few	TGCGCCAGCAGTGACGGACGGGACTCTGGAAACACCATATATTTT	CASSDGRDSGNTIYF
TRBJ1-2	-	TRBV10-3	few	TGTACCATCAGTGAGACAGGCGCGAGTTACACCTTC	CTISETGASYTF
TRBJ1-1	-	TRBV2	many	TGTGCCAGCAGTGAAGATCTCAGGAACACTGAAGCTTTCTTT	CASSEDLRNTEAFF
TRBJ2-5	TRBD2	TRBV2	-	TGTGCCAGCAGTGAAGCTCCAGCGGGGAGTCCCCAAGAGACCCAGTACTTC	CASSEAPAGSPQETQYF
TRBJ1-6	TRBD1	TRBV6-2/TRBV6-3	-	TGTGCCAGCAGTTACTCCAGGGGGTCACCCCTCCACTTT	CASSYSRGSPLHF
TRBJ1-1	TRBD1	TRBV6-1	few	TGTGCCAGCAGCGGGACAGGGGCCTATCATGAAGCTTTCTTT	CASSGTGAYHEAFF
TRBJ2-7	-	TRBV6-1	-	TGTGCCAGCGCTCGCCAGATCTCCTACGAGCAGTACTTC	CASARQISYEQYF
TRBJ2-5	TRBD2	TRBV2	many	TGTGCCAGCCGAGACAGCGGGAGACTTGAGACCCAGTACTTC	CASRDSGRLETQYF
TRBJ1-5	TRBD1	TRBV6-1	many	TGTGCCAGCAGTGCCCGGACAGGGGGCAATCAGCCCCAGCATTTT	CASSARTGGNQPQHF
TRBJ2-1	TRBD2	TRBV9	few	TGTGCCAGCAGCGGGGAGCGGGGGGAGGGCAATGAGCAGTTCTTC	CASSGERGEGNEQFF
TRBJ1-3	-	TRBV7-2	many	TGTGCCAGCAGCTTAGACATGGCAGGAAACACCATATATTTT	CASSLDMAGNTIYF
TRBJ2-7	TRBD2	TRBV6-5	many	TGTGCCAGCAGTTACGGGCTAGCGGGGGTTAGCTACGAGCAGTACTTC	CASSYGLAGVSYEQYF
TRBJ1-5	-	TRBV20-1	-	TGCAGTGCTAGAGACCCAGGGCCCAAACCTTATGGCAATCAGCCCCAGCATTTT	CSARDPGPKPYGNQPQHF
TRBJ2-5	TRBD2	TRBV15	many	TGTGCCACCGATGTGGCTAGCGGGACCCAAGAGACCCAGTACTTC	CATDVASGTQETQYF
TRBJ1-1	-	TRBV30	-	TGTGCCTGGAGCGACGGCTCGGACACTGAAGCTTTCTTT	CAWSDGSDTEAFF
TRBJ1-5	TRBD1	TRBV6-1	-	TGTGCCAGCAGTGAGGGACAGGGGTCGTTGCCCCAGCATTTT	CASSEGQGSLPQHF
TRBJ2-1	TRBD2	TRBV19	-	TGTGCCAGTAGAAAGGGACTAGCGGGAGTCCGCAATGAGCAGTTCTTC	CASRKGLAGVRNEQFF
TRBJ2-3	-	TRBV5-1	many	TGCGCCAGCAGCTTGGACCCAGATACGCAGTATTTT	CASSLDPDTQYF
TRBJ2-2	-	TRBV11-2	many	TGTGCCAGCAGCCCAGATCTTGGACGGTACACCGGGGAGCTGTTTTTT	CASSPDLGRYTGELFF
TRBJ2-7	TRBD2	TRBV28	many	TGTGCCAGTACCGCCTGGACTAGCGGTATATTGGGGGAGCAGTACTTC	CASTAWTSGILGEQYF
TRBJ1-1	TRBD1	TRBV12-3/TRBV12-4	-	TGTGCCAGCAGCGAAAGGACAGGGCAGAACACTGAAGCTTTCTTT	CASSERTGQNTEAFF
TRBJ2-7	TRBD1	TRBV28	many	TGTGCCAGCAGTAATGACAGGGGCGACGAGCAGTACTTC	CASSNDRGDEQYF
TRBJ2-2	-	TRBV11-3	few	TGTGCCAGCAGACGCCTGGGGACTGCGCAAATACCGATCACCGGGGAGCTGTTTTTT	CASRRLGTAQIPITGELFF
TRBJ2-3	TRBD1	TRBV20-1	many	TGCAGTGCTCAGACAGGGGGCGCACCCGATACGCAGTATTTT	CSAQTGGAPDTQYF